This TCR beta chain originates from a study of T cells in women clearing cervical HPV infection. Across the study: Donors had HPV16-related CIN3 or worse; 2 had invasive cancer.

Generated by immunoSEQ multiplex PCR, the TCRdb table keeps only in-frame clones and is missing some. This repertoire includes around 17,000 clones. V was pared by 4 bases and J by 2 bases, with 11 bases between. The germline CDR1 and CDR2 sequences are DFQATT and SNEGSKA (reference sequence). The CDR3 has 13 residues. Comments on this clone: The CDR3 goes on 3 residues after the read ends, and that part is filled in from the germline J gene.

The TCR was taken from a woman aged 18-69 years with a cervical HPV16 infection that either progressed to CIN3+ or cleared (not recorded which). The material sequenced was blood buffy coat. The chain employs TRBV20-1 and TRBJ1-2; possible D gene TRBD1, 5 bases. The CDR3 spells CSAKLQENYGYTF. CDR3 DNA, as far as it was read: TGCAGTGCTAAACTACAGGAGAACTATGGC.